This T cell receptor (beta chain) was sequenced in a study of blood T cell repertoires in COVID-19. About the research overall: Donors in the United States, Italy and Spain gave samples during acute or convalescent COVID-19.

Germline values: CDR1 SGHRS, CDR2 YFSETQ. CDR3 size: 16 residues. With 2 bases clipped from V and 0 bases from J, the junction kept 6 bases outside the gene matches. The assay was immunoSEQ multiplex PCR, and TCRdb's table has in-frame clones only and misses some. This sample has about 250,000 clones, with roughly 80% found just once. The sample consisted of peripheral blood. The gene calls are TRBV5-1 and TRBJ1-1; 8 bases map to TRBD1. The TCR was taken from a man in his fifties with active or convalescent COVID-19. The CDR3 spells CASSLNPTGVNTEAFF. The CDR3 region has the DNA TGCGCCAGCAGCTTAAACCCGACAGGGGTGAACACTGAAGCTTTCTTT.